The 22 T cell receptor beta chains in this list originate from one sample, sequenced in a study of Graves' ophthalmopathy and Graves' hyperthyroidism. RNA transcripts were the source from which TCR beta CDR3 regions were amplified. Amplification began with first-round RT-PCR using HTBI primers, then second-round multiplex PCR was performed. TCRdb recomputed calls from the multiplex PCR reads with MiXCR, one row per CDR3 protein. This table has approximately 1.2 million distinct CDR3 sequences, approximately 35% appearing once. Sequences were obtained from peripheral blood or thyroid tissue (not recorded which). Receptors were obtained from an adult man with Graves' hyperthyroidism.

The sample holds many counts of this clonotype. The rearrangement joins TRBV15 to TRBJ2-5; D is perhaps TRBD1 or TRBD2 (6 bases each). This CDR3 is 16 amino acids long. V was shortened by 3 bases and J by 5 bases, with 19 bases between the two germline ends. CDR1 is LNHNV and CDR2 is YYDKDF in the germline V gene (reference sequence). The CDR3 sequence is CATSSGGQDPPETQYF. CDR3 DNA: TGTGCCACCAGCAGTGGGGGGCAGGACCCCCCCGAGACCCAGTACTTC.

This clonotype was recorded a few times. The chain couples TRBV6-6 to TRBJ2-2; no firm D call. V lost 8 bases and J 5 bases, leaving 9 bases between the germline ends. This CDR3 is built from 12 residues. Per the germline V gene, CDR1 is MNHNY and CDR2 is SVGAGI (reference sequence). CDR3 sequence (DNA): TGTGCCAGCTTGAAAGAAACCGGGGAGCTGTTTTTT. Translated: CASLKETGELFF.

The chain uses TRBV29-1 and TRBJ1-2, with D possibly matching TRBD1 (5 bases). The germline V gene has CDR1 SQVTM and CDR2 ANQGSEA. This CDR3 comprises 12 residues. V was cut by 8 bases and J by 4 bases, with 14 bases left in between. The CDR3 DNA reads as TGCAGCTTGGGTGGGGCGTCCTATGGCTACACCTTC. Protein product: CSLGGASYGYTF.

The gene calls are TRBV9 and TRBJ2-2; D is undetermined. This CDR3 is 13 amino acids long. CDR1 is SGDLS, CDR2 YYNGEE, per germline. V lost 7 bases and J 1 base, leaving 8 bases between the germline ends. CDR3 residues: CASLSKNTGELFF. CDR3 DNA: TGTGCCAGCTTGTCCAAGAACACCGGGGAGCTGTTTTTT. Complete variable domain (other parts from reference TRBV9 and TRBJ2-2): DSGVTQTPKHLITATGQRVTLRCSPRSGDLSVYWYQQSLDQGLQFLIQYYNGEERAKGNILERFSAQQFPDLHSELNLSSLELGDSALYFCASLSKNTGELFFGEGSRLTVL.

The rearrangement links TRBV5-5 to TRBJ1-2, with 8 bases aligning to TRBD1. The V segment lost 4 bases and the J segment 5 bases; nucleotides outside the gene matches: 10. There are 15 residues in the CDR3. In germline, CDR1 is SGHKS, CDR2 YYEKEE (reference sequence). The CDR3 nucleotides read TGTGCCAGCAGCCAAGCCCGGACAGGGAGGTATGGCTACACCTTC. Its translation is CASSQARTGRYGYTF.

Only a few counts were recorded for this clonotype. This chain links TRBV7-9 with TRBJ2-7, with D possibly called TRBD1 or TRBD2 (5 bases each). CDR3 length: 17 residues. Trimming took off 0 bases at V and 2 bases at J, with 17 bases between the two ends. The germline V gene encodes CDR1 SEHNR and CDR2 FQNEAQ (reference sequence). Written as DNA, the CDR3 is TGTGCCAGCAGCTTAGCGGGGGATTCCATCCCGGCCTACGAGCAGTACTTC. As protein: CASSLAGDSIPAYEQYF. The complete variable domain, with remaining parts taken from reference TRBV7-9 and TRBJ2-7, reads DTGVSQNPRHKITKRGQNVTFRCDPISEHNRLYWYRQTLGQGPEFLTYFQNEAQLEKSRLLSDRFSAERPKGSFSTLEIQRTEQGDSAMYLCASSLAGDSIPAYEQYFGPGTRLTVT.

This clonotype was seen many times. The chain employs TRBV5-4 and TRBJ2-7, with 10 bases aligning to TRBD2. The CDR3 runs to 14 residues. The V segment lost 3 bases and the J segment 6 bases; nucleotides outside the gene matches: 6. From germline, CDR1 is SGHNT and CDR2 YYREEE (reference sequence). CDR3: CASSSAGGPSEQYF. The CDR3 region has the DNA TGTGCCAGCAGCTCAGCGGGAGGGCCCTCCGAGCAGTACTTC.

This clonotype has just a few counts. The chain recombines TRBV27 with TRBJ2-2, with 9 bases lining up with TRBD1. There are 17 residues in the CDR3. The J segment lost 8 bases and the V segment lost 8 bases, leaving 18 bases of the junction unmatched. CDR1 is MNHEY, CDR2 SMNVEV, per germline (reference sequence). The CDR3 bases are TGTGCCAGCCTCCACAAACCGGGACAGGGTTCAATAGGGGAGCTGTTTTTT. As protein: CASLHKPGQGSIGELFF.

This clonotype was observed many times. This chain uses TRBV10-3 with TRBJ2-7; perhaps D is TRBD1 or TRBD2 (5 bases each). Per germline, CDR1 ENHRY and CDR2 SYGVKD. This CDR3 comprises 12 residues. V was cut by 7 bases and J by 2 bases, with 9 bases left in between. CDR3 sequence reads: CAIMTGPYEQYF. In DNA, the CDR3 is TGTGCCATCATGACGGGGCCCTACGAGCAGTACTTC.

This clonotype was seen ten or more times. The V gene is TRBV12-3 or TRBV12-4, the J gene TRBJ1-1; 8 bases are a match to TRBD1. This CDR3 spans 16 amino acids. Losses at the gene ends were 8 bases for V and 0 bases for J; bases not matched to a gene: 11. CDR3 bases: TGTGCCAGCGGTCGGGGGACAGGAAACATGAACACTGAAGCTTTCTTT. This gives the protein CASGRGTGNMNTEAFF.

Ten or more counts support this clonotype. This CDR3 is CASSPENEAGIGSPLHF. CDR3 DNA sequence: TGTGCCAGCAGCCCAGAGAACGAAGCGGGGATTGGTTCACCCCTCCACTTT. J is TRBJ1-6 and V is TRBV7-6; D gene unclear. Trimming shortened V by 5 bases and J by 9 bases, and 23 bases separated the two germline ends. CDR3 length: 17 residues. In germline, CDR1 is SGHVS, CDR2 FNYEAQ.

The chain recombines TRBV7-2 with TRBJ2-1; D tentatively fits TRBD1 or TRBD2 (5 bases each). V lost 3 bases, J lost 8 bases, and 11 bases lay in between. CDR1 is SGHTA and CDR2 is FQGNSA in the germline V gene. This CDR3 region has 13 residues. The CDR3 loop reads CASSFSLGDEQFF. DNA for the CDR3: TGTGCCAGCAGCTTTTCTCTGGGGGATGAGCAGTTCTTC.

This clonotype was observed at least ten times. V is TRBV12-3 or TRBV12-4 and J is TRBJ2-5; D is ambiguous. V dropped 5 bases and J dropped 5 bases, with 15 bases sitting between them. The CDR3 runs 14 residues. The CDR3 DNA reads TGTGCCAGCAGTGCTCCGGTGGCCCGCGAGACCCAGTACTTC. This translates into CASSAPVARETQYF.

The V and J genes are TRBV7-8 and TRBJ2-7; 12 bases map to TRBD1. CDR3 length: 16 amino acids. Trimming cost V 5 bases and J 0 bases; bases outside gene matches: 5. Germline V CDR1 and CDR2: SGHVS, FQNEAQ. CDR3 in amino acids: CASSPGQGAGSYEQYF. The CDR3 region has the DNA TGTGCCAGCAGCCCGGGACAGGGGGCCGGCTCCTACGAGCAGTACTTC. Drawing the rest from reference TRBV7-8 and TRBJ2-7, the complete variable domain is GAGVSQSPRYKVAKRGQDVALRCDPISGHVSLFWYQQALGQGPEFLTYFQNEAQLDKSGLPSDRFFAERPEGSVSTLKIQRTQQEDSAVYLCASSPGQGAGSYEQYFGPGTRLTVT.

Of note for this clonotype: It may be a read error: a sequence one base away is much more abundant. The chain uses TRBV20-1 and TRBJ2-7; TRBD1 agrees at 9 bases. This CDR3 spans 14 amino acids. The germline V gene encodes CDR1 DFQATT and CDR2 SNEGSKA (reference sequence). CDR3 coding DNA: TGCAGTGCTGTAACAGGGGGCGGCCCCTACGAGCAGTGCTTC. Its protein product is CSAVTGGGPYEQCF.

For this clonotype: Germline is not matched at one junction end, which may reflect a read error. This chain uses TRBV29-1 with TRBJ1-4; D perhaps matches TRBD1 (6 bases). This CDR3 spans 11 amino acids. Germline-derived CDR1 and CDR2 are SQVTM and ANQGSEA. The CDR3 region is CSAVDSEKLLF. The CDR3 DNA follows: TGCAGCGCCGTGGACAGTGAAAAACTGCTTTTT. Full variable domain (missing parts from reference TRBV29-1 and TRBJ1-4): SAVISQKPSRDICQRGTSLTIQCQVDSQVTMMFWYRQQPGQSLTLIATANQGSEATYESGFVIDKFPISRPNLTFSTLTVSNMSPEDSSIYLCSAVDSEKLLFGSGTQLSVL.

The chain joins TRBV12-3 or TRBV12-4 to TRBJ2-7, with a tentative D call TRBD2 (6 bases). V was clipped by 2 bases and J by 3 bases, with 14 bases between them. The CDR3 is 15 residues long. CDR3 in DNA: TGTGCCAGCAGTTTACACCGAGCGGGCTACTACGAGCAGTACTTC. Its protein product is CASSLHRAGYYEQYF.

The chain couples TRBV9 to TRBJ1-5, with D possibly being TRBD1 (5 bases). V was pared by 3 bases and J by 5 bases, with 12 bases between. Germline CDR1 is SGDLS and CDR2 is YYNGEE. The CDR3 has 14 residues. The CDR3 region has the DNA TGTGCCAGCAGCGACCGGGACGGTTATCAGCCCCAGCATTTT. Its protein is CASSDRDGYQPQHF.

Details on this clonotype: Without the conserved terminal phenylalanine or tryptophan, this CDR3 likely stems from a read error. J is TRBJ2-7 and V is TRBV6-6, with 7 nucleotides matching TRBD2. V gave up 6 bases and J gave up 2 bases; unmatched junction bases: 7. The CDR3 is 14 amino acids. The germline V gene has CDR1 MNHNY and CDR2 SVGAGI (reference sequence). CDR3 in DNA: TGTGCCAGCAGCCCGGTTGGGGGGGCCTACGAGCAGTACCTC. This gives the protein CASSPVGGAYEQYL.

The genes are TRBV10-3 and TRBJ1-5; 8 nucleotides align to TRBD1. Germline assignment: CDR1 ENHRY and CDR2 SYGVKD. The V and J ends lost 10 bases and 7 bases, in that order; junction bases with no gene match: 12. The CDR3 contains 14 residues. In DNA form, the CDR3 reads TGTGCCACCGGGCCCCACAGGGGGGACCAGCCCCAGCATTTT. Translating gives CATGPHRGDQPQHF.

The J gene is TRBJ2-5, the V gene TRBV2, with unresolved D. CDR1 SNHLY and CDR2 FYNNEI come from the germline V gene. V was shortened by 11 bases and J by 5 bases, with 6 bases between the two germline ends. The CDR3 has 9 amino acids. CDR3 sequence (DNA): TGTGCCGCTTGGGAGACCCAGTACTTC. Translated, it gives CAAWETQYF.

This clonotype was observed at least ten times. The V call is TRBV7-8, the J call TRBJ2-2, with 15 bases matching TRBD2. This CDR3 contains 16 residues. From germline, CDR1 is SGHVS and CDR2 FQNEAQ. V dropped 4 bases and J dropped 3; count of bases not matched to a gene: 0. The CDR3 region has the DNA TGTGCCAGCAGCTGGACTAGCGGGGGGGACACCGGGGAGCTGTTTTTT. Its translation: CASSWTSGGDTGELFF.